This T cell receptor beta chain was captured by sequencing in a study of T cell responses to AZD1222 COVID-19 vaccine. Study in general: Pooling was applied to second doses at about 4 or about 12 weeks.

TCRdb keeps only in-frame clones here, not all; method: immunoSEQ multiplex PCR. The table includes tens of thousands of clones, just over 90% detected once. The ends were cut back, 4 bases at V and 5 bases at J, with 14 bases in the middle. Germline CDR1 is SGHTA and CDR2 is FQGNSA. This CDR3 contains 14 residues. Worth noting for this clone: Its antigen is undetermined.

General study findings and limits: Distributed over spike, vaccine-associated CD4 TCRs predominated at 160-218 and 743-854. Spike-specific TCR depth and breadth grew after two AZD1222 doses.

Sequences were derived from peripheral blood, sampled on day 0 of AZD1222 vaccination. The J gene is TRBJ2-5, the V gene TRBV7-2, with D perhaps TRBD1 or TRBD2 (5 bases each). The origin of this receptor is an adult in good health. Written as DNA, the CDR3 is TGTGCCAGCAGCTCCGGGACGGGCGGGGAGACCCAGTACTTC. Protein product: CASSSGTGGETQYF.